This TCR beta chain was identified during a study of control samples from healthy donors and cancer patients. This CDR3 spans 15 amino acids. With V trimmed by 3 bases and J by 8 bases, 5 bases remained unmatched. The germline V gene encodes CDR1 MRHNA and CDR2 SNTAGT. TCRdb's copy holds only in-frame clones and misses some; the assay was immunoSEQ multiplex PCR. The profile shows roughly 100,000 clones, roughly 94% of them singletons. The chain couples TRBV6-4 to TRBJ2-1, with TRBD2 identical over 12 bases. Source material: blood. The sequence derives from a young woman in good health. CDR3 nucleotide sequence: TGTGCCAGCAGTGAGACTAGCGGGGGCCCGGATGAGCAGTTCTTC. Translation gives CASSETSGGPDEQFF.